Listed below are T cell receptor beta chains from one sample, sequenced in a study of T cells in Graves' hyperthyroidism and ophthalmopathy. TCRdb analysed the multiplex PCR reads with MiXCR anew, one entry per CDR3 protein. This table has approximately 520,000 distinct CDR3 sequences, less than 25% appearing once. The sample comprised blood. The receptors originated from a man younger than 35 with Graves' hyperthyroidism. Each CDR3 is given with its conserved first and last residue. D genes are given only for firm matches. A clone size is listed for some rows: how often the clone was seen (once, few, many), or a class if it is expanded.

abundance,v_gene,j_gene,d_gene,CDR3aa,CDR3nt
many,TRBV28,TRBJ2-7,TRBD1,CASSPRGLTSYEQYF,TGTGCCAGCAGCCCCAGGGGGTTGACCTCCTACGAGCAGTACTTC
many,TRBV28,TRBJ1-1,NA,CASSLFWGRAEAFF,TGTGCCAGCAGTTTATTTTGGGGGAGGGCTGAAGCTTTCTTT
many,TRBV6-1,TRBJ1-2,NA,CASSEQGNYGYTF,TGTGCCAGCAGTGAACAGGGGAACTATGGCTACACCTTC
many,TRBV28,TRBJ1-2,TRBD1,CASIGDRALYGYTF,TGTGCCAGCATTGGGGACAGGGCCCTCTATGGCTACACCTTC
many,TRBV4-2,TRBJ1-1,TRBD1,CASSQVGQGAVSEAFF,TGTGCCAGCAGCCAAGTCGGGCAGGGGGCGGTTTCTGAAGCTTTCTTT
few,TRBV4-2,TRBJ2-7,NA,CASSQDYGLGRYEQYF,TGTGCCAGCAGCCAAGATTACGGGTTAGGGAGGTACGAGCAGTACTTC
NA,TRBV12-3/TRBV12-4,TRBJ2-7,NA,CASSFSTRYNEQYF,TGTGCCAGCAGTTTTTCTACTAGGTATAACGAGCAGTACTTC
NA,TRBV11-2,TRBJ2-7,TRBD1,CASSLVGLTGYYEQYF,TGTGCCAGCAGCTTAGTAGGGCTGACAGGGTACTACGAGCAGTACTTC
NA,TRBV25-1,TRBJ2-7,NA,CASSVGERFHEQYF,TGTGCCAGCAGCGTGGGGGAGAGGTTCCACGAGCAGTACTTC
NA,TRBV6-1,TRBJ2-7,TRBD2,CASAASGRAYEQYF,TGTGCCAGCGCGGCGAGCGGGAGGGCCTACGAGCAGTACTTC
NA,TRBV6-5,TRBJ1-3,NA,CASSSRPSSGSGNTIYF,TGTGCCAGCAGTTCGCGCCCGAGCAGCGGCTCTGGAAACACCATATATTTT
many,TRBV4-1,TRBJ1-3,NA,CASSSTVALGNTIYF,TGCGCCAGCAGCTCGACCGTCGCTTTAGGAAACACCATATATTTT
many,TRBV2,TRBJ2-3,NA,CASRLGIDTQYF,TGTGCCAGCAGGTTAGGGATAGATACGCAGTATTTT
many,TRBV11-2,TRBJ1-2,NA,CASSTAGYGYTF,TGTGCCAGCAGCACCGCAGGGTATGGCTACACCTTC
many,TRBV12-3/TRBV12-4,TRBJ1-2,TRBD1,CASSPTGYGYTF,TGTGCCAGCAGTCCGACAGGGTATGGCTACACCTTC
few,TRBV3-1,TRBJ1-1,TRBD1,CASSLGQGNAEAFF,TGTGCCAGCAGCCTGGGACAGGGGAACGCTGAAGCTTTCTTT
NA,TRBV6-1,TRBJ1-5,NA,CASTWDGFGNQPQHF,TGTGCCAGCACCTGGGACGGATTTGGGAATCAGCCCCAGCATTTT
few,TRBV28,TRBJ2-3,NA,CASTRDNTDTQYF,TGTGCCAGCACACGGGACAACACAGATACGCAGTATTTT